This TCR beta chain was captured in a study of T cells in tuberculosis. Study as a whole: In South Africa, adults with active tuberculosis were compared with IGRA-negative and latently infected IGRA-positive adolescents.

Broader study findings: The TCR-beta difference was not significant; alpha differences partly reflected length. Smaller distances to GMM-specific TCRs suggested their expansion in active tuberculosis.

Each clinical donor contributed on average around 92,000 T cells from unsorted cryopreserved PBMC. Sequencing used immunoSEQ multiplex PCR; TCRdb keeps in-frame clones, though not all of them. The data show roughly 30,000 clones, approximately 90% seen once. The CDR3 sequence is 14 residues long. CDR1 is SGHTA, CDR2 FQGNSA, per germline. J lost 4 bases, V lost 4 bases, and 5 bases had no gene match. The count of this clone is one. The target antigen is unknown. The source is a donor between 10 and 35 years old with latent tuberculosis or without tuberculosis infection. Sequences were obtained from PBMCs. J is TRBJ2-7 and V is TRBV7-2, with 9 bases lining up with TRBD2. The CDR3 loop is CASSSSGGKYEQYF. Written as DNA, the CDR3 is TGTGCCAGCAGCTCGAGCGGGGGGAAATACGAGCAGTACTTC.